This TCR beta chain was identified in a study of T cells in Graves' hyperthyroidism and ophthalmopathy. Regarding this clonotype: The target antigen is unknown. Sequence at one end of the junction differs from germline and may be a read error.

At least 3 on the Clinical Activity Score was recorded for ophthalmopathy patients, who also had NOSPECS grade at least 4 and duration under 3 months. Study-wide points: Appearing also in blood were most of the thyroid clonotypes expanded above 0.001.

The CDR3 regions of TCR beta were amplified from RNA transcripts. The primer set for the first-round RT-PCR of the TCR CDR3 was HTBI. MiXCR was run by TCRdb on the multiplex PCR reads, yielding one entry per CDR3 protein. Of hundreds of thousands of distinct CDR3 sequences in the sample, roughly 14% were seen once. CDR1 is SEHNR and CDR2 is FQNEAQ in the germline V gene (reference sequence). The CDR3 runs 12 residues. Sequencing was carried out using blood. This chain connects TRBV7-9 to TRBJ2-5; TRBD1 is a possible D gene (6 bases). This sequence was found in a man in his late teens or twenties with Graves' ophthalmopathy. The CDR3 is CASSLEGTGHHF. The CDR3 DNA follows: TGTGCCAGCAGCTTAGAAGGCACAGGGCACCACTTC.